This TCR beta chain was retrieved from a study of blood T cell repertoires in COVID-19. Across the study: Samples representing acute and convalescent COVID-19 were sourced from the United States, Italy and Spain. PBMCs, B-cell-depleted T cells, or T cells provided the cDNA or gDNA that made up the material.

CDR1 is SGHNT, CDR2 YYREEE, per germline (reference sequence). The CDR3 runs to 16 residues. V dropped 3 bases and J dropped 7; count of bases not matched to a gene: 13. Original data processing: Quantification of nucleated cells was approximated via reference gene primer amplification. Produced via immunoSEQ multiplex PCR; TCRdb's table is partial and in-frame only. V, J and clone size reflect that table, while D and trimming were determined from the DNA. The sample has about 74,000 clones, around nine tenths seen once. The sample taken for sequencing was peripheral blood. V gene TRBV5-4 combines with J gene TRBJ2-7; 10 positions match TRBD2. This sequence originates from a woman of 80 years or more with active or convalescent COVID-19. The CDR3 bases are TGTGCCAGCAGCTCGGACGTAGCGGGGGGCTTTTTTGAGCAGTACTTC. Translated: CASSSDVAGGFFEQYF.